Listed below are T cell receptor beta chains from one sample, sequenced in a study of cytomegalovirus exposure and HLA in healthy donors. Data came from immunoSEQ multiplex PCR; TCRdb stores just in-frame clones and leaves some out. The data show 100,000 or so clones, around 75% seen once. Source material: PBMCs. The receptors here all came from a woman younger than 30 in good health and CMV-seropositive. The CDR3 runs from the conserved cysteine through the conserved F or W. Not all rows give a size; the values are once, few, many and, for expanded clones, a class.

v_gene: TRBV30; abundance: NA; j_gene: TRBJ1-1; CDR3aa: CAWSRDTEAFF
v_gene: TRBV2; abundance: NA; j_gene: TRBJ2-6; CDR3aa: CASSVGGGQRANVLTF
v_gene: TRBV15; abundance: NA; j_gene: TRBJ2-1; CDR3aa: CATSREGYTGWGPQEQFF
v_gene: TRBV7-9; abundance: few; j_gene: TRBJ2-6; CDR3aa: CASSPWTGPGANVLTF
v_gene: TRBV7-2; abundance: NA; j_gene: TRBJ1-2; CDR3aa: CASSRRDSYGYTF
v_gene: TRBV5-1; abundance: NA; j_gene: TRBJ1-2; CDR3aa: CASSLVQPEGGYTF
v_gene: TRBV7-6; abundance: NA; j_gene: TRBJ1-1; CDR3aa: CASSPGQGNLNTEAFF
v_gene: TRBV18; abundance: few; j_gene: TRBJ2-7; CDR3aa: CASSQAGLTYEQYF
v_gene: TRBV7-7; abundance: few; j_gene: TRBJ2-1; CDR3aa: CASSPGLAGVNEQFF
v_gene: TRBV29-1; abundance: NA; j_gene: TRBJ2-7; CDR3aa: CSVEETGQGVRGYEQYF
v_gene: TRBV27; abundance: medium-sized; j_gene: TRBJ1-1; CDR3aa: CASMTGYTEAFF
v_gene: TRBV28; abundance: NA; j_gene: NA; CDR3aa: CASKGQGIYEQYF
v_gene: TRBV27; abundance: once; j_gene: TRBJ1-4; CDR3aa: CASSPYTGVPNEKLFF
v_gene: TRBV4-2; abundance: NA; j_gene: TRBJ2-2; CDR3aa: CASSQVGAGELFF
v_gene: TRBV15; abundance: few; j_gene: TRBJ2-1; CDR3aa: CATSRPGGEGRNEQFF
v_gene: TRBV10-2; abundance: NA; j_gene: TRBJ2-7; CDR3aa: CASRSGQGVYEQYF
v_gene: TRBV27; abundance: NA; j_gene: TRBJ1-2; CDR3aa: CASSLSGLGTYGYTF
v_gene: TRBV5-1; abundance: few; j_gene: TRBJ2-2; CDR3aa: CASEGLVATGELFF
v_gene: TRBV11-3; abundance: NA; j_gene: TRBJ2-3; CDR3aa: CASSFREGFTDTQYF
v_gene: TRBV9; abundance: NA; j_gene: TRBJ2-3; CDR3aa: CASSVGRGWTDTQYF
v_gene: TRBV7-9; abundance: few; j_gene: TRBJ2-7; CDR3aa: CASRPTSGSSYEQYF
v_gene: TRBV9; abundance: NA; j_gene: TRBJ2-1; CDR3aa: CASSVEVVGSGVYNEQFF
v_gene: TRBV15; abundance: NA; j_gene: TRBJ1-1; CDR3aa: CATSRDWGGNTEAFF